This TCR beta chain appears in the sequencing data of a study of long-term antiretroviral therapy in people with HIV (dated by TCRdb to the early 2020s). In the study overall: The earliest samples were collected about a decade before the 2015 WHO recommendation for immediate ART, when ART was typically delayed until CD4 counts fell. A retrospective serial study tested whether changes in peripheral blood TRB repertoire composition and diversity were associated with ART initiation and durable HIV suppression. The cohort contributed fewer than 200 cryopreserved PBMC samples from about 30 adults with confirmed HIV infection, collected serially over a mean of approximately 6 years (range 1-12). Of the 30 or so participants with HIV, approximately 11 were female. Test extractions of a monoclonal T-cell line alongside some 36 polyclonal samples showed no cross-contamination during QIAcube processing. General conclusions and limits of the study: A significant increase in TRB diversity was found to be associated with ART initiation, although TRB diversity was observed to remain significantly below that of transplant donor controls even after long-term ART. Because pre-ART samples had limited cell numbers, profiling was done on unsorted PBMC rather than on sorted CD4+ and CD8+ T cells. Because PBMC availability was limited, only the TCR beta chain was sequenced, with no alpha chain pairing. CDR3 length ranges in HIV repertoires were narrower than in controls, and network structure suggested an antigen-experienced repertoire with only a slight naive shift after ART. Expanded TRB clones identified before ART initiation dominated the repertoire at all time points, although this dominance fluctuated and declined in many PLHIV after ART. No data were available on ART adherence, viral resistance or therapy changes, limiting inferences about post-ART repertoire changes. The samples span the years 2004 to 2017, and the ART regimens used at that time may not be as effective as current regimens.

The CDR3 runs 17 amino acids, cysteine and phenylalanine included. The read is trimmed to its CDR3 DNA, 51 bases read in frame from base 1. From the germline V gene, CDR1 is LGHNA and CDR2 is YSLEER. Here V drops 0 bases and J drops 6 bases, and the junction holds 12 bases not matched to any gene. To be included, a participant needed at least one PBMC sample from before ART initiation plus at least two post-ART samples. All participants with HIV were treated in the United States of America. Before DNA extraction, cryopreserved samples of about 0.95-10 million PBMC were thawed and then washed. At the time of the earliest PBMC sample, participants with HIV were aged between about 20 and 54 years. PBMC samples from each participant spanned 1-4 timepoints before ART initiation and 2-8 timepoints after ART initiation, with a median of 7 samples. Serial HIV viral load, CD4+ T-cell count, ART history and demographic data were obtained for every participant. Genomic DNA was extracted from unsorted PBMC with a Qiagen kit on a QIAcube, processed in batches of 12 samples.

As concerns this clone: What this receptor recognizes is not known. No per-base quality is available; no much larger clone lies one base away.

The immunoSEQ hsTCRB v3.0 assay was used at survey level resolution to sequence the TRB variable region. The target sequencing depth for TRB was about 40,000-55,000 T-cell genomes per sample. Pooled TRB libraries were sequenced on an Illumina MiSeq with a v3 150-cycle kit. In the source study's methods: Repertoire analysis ran in R within a reproducible Nextflow workflow covering QC, data transformation and analysis. Custom analyses were implemented in LymphoSeq2, an R package for AIRR-Seq data exploration. A few samples that produced fewer than 5000 total TRB sequences were removed, so fewer than 200 HIV repertoires were analyzed. Among the approximately 190 HIV repertoires that were kept, around 60 were collected before ART initiation and roughly 130 were collected after ART initiation. Repertoires were downsampled to 5000 TRB nucleotide sequences, and summary statistics were averaged over 100 downsampling iterations. TRB sequences were retained for analysis only if CDR3 regions of at least seven amino acids were present. A Shannon entropy-derived clonality score and the Gini coefficient were used to measure diversity. In the repertoire networks, any two of the top 5000 CDR3 amino acid sequences were connected whenever the two sequences differed by an edit distance of one. Antigen specificity groups and MHC restriction were predicted for TRB CDR3 amino acid sequences with GLIPH2. To flag known associations with CMV, EBV, HIV or tissue antigens, CDR3 amino acid sequences were compared against VDJdb and McPAS-TCR. Pre-ART, post-ART and control groups were compared with Wilcoxon signed-rank tests and Holm-Bonferroni correction. Here the immuneACCESS table is served through TCRdb, limited to in-frame sequences with V and J called. Missing clones are a known gap in these copies; in checked studies unresolved V genes cover under half, and the rest lacks a known reason. V and J calls and clone size are given by that table; D and trimming were obtained from the DNA. This sample comprises 30,000 to 50,000 clones, around 88% of them detected only once. 3.9% of the sample is in the top ten clones.

The sequence derives from a woman between 18 and 30 years old with HIV. The chain is assembled from TRBV4-3 and TRBJ2-5, and 8 bases in between align with TRBD2. The sequencing used unsorted PBMCs, collected just before starting antiretroviral therapy. The DNA reads TGCGCCAGCAGCCAAGAGAAGGCCGGGAGGGCCGCGAAGACCCAGTACTTC. Translated, this is CASSQEKAGRAAKTQYF.